Below, one TCR beta chain is given with its context. This clone was observed once. This receptor's antigen is unknown. Per-base qualities were not stored, and no clone one base away is much larger. These data originate in a study of PD-L1 blockade in urothelial cancer (dated by TCRdb to the late 2010s). Looking at the study overall: All patients started therapy around 2014 and received atezolizumab 1,200 mg intravenously every 3 weeks. The study, an exploratory multi-omic analysis, examined somatic, immune and clinical correlates of response to PD-L1 blockade with atezolizumab in urothelial cancer. About 85% of the 29 patients were identified as males with urothelial cancer of bladder origin, and a prior smoking history was reported by 18 of 29 patients. Durable clinical benefit meant progression-free survival longer than 6 months, and TCR features were also tested against progression-free and overall survival. In the same patients, whole exome sequencing and RNA sequencing of pretreatment tumors were performed in addition to TCR sequencing. Several patients achieved durable clinical benefit and approximately 20 did not. Approximately 29 patients had pretreatment blood TCR-seq, about 25 had at least one posttreatment blood collection, and about 25 had tumor TCR-seq. Blood samples yielded a median of roughly 140,000 T cells and tens of thousands of unique TCRs, with median clonality approximately 0.08. An ECOG performance status of 0 or 1 was recorded for the patients, and 0 to 3 prior chemotherapy regimens had been received by the patients. Pretreatment tumor samples, along with matched peripheral blood serially collected before and after atezolizumab treatment, were subjected to TCR sequencing. Blood samples were analyzed at 3 weeks after treatment start (second dose) and at 6 weeks after treatment start. Broader findings and caveats from the paper: Greater expansion of tumor-associated TCR clones in peripheral blood 3 weeks after the start of treatment was observed in patients with durable benefit (n of about 22, p = 0.022). Small sample size (n ≈ 28) and many exploratory analyses mean the results are intended to be hypothesis-generating. A pretreatment peripheral blood TCR clonality below the median was linked to improved progression-free and overall survival.

The sample's time point label, decoded: peripheral blood 6 weeks after treatment start. The cohort comprised nearly 30 patients with locally advanced or metastatic urothelial carcinoma treated at Memorial Sloan Kettering on a trial protocol. Peripheral blood mononuclear cells were collected from each patient pretreatment and during treatment, giving between 1 and 8 total time points per patient. The Qiagen DNeasy Blood extraction kit was used to purify genomic DNA from total PBMCs and from tumor samples. PBMCs were collected pretreatment and during treatment and were isolated and stored as previously described. The germline V gene (reference sequence) sets CDR1 to SGHNT and CDR2 to YYREEE. Trimming costs V 4 bases and J 4 bases, and their ends lie 14 bases apart. The cysteine opens and the phenylalanine closes a CDR3 of 14 amino acids. Of the read, only the CDR3 DNA is kept; its 42 bases are in frame from base 1.

Each PCR received spiked-in synthetic TCR analog templates so that absolute template abundance could be estimated from read counts. The immunoSEQ assay was used to amplify TCRbeta CDR3 regions from genomic DNA with bias-controlled V and J gene primers. Sequencing of rearranged TCRbeta segments was performed at approximately 20X coverage. Per the source publication's procedure: Clustering was used to correct sequencing errors, and CDR3s were annotated against IMGT to assign V, D and J genes. Out-of-frame and stop-codon sequences were excluded, and only productive TCRbeta rearrangements were used in downstream analyses. To compute clonality, Shannon entropy was normalized by the log of the number of unique productive sequences and then subtracted from one. Clones differing between time points or between blood and tumor were identified by Fisher's exact test with Benjamini-Hochberg correction at adjusted p below 0.01. Held by TCRdb, this immuneACCESS table contains in-frame sequences only and omits some clones. Under half of the omission traces to an unresolved V gene where checked; the cause of the rest is unknown. The V and J calls and clone size are taken from that table; D and trimming were inferred from the DNA. Here the sample has about 48,000 clones; 70% to 90% occur a single time. About 10% of the sample rests with the top ten.

The chain is encoded by TRBV5-4 joined to TRBJ1-2; the D gene is perhaps TRBD1, from 5 matching bases. The receptor was derived from a man between 60 and 70 years old with urothelial cancer. The sample was PBMCs, taken around atezolizumab (anti-PD-L1) treatment. The DNA sequence is TGTGCCAGCAGCCCCCGGGCAGGGATCTATGGCTACACCTTC. Its protein reads: CASSPRAGIYGYTF.